These 11 T cell receptor beta chains were sequenced from one sample in a study of T cells in Graves' hyperthyroidism and ophthalmopathy. What was amplified from RNA transcripts were TCR beta CDR3 regions. An initial round of RT-PCR targeting the TCR CDR3 relied on the HTBI primer set. One entry per CDR3 protein, called by TCRdb with MiXCR from the multiplex PCR reads. The sample contains approximately 200,000 distinct CDR3 sequences, about 18% of which appear only once. Material: blood. The receptors were sampled from a man aged 35-49 years with Graves' hyperthyroidism.

There are a few counts of this clonotype. The chain joins TRBV4-1 to TRBJ1-4, with TRBD1 matching over 9 bases. Trimming cost V 4 bases and J 6 bases; bases outside gene matches: 6. Germline loops: CDR1 MGHRA, CDR2 YSYEKL. CDR3 length: 15 amino acids. CDR3 DNA: TGCGCCAGCAGCCCGGGACAGGGTCTGGATGAAAAACTGTTTTTT. Translating it yields CASSPGQGLDEKLFF.

This clonotype was observed at least ten times. The chain is built from TRBV28 and TRBJ1-6; D is unresolved. CDR1 MDHEN and CDR2 SYDVKM come from the germline V gene. V lost 5 bases and J 12 bases, leaving 11 bases between the germline ends. The length of the CDR3 is 12 residues. For the CDR3, the DNA is TGTGCCAGCAGTCAATCGCCCAGACCCCTCCACTTT. Encoded protein: CASSQSPRPLHF.

This clonotype was counted at least ten times. The genes are TRBV7-9 and TRBJ2-7; D might be TRBD2 (5 bases). CDR1 and CDR2 (germline): SEHNR, FQNEAQ (reference sequence). V lost 3 bases and J 4 bases, leaving 10 bases between the germline ends. The CDR3 is made up of 13 amino acids. CDR3 coding DNA: TGTGCCAGCAGCTTCAAGGACTCATACGAGCAGTACTTC. Translated, it gives CASSFKDSYEQYF.

This clonotype was seen a handful of times. At one boundary the junction diverges from the germline segment, which might be a read error. The V and J genes are TRBV28 and TRBJ1-2, with 8 bases aligning to TRBD1. CDR1 is MDHEN and CDR2 is SYDVKM in the germline V gene. This CDR3 has 12 amino acids. The CDR3 DNA is TGTGCCACCGGACAGGGCGGTTATGACTACACCTTC. It translates to CATGQGGYDYTF.

This clonotype was counted a few times. The V call is TRBV6-1, the J call TRBJ2-7, with D possibly matching TRBD2 (7 bases). CDR1 is MNHNS and CDR2 is SASEGT in the germline V gene. Trimming shortened V by 5 bases and J by 2 bases, and 19 bases separated the two germline ends. The CDR3 has 16 residues. This CDR3 is CASSKEGGVGTYEQYF. The DNA for the CDR3 is TGTGCCAGCAGTAAAGAGGGGGGGGTAGGGACCTACGAGCAGTACTTC.

This clonotype was counted at least ten times. The chain carries TRBV7-2 and TRBJ2-5, with TRBD2 identical over 7 bases. This CDR3 has 14 amino acids. Germline values: CDR1 SGHTA, CDR2 FQGNSA. The trim removed 4 bases at V and 4 bases at J, leaving 6 bases unmatched. The CDR3 bases are TGTGCCAGCAGCTGGGGGTCGGGGGGAGAGACCCAGTACTTC. Protein: CASSWGSGGETQYF.

This rearrangement joins TRBV24-1 to TRBJ1-2; D gene uncertain. This CDR3 is 16 amino acids long. V was pared by 2 bases and J by 5 bases, with 17 bases between. Germline V CDR1 and CDR2: KGHDR, SFDVKD. The CDR3 sequence: CATSDSGRTSSYGYTF. CDR3 in DNA: TGTGCCACCAGTGATTCAGGCAGGACCTCCAGTTATGGCTACACCTTC.

The chain recombines TRBV11-2 with TRBJ2-1, with 7 bases lining up with TRBD2. The junction had 5 bases not matched to a gene; V was cut back by 0 bases and J by 0 bases. The CDR3 extends over 17 amino acids. CDR1 SGHAT and CDR2 FQNNGV come from the germline V gene. The CDR3: CASSLDQAGTSYNEQFF. In DNA, the CDR3 is TGTGCCAGCAGCTTAGATCAAGCGGGGACCTCCTACAATGAGCAGTTCTTC.

As for this clonotype: This sequence may be a read error, since a much larger clone differs from it by one base. This chain uses TRBV10-3 with TRBJ2-3; no reliable D call. CDR1 is ENHRY and CDR2 is SYGVKD in the germline V gene. The CDR3 is 14 amino acids. CDR3 bases: TGTGCCAACAGTCCAGTGAACAGCACAGATACGCAGTATTTT. Its protein product is CANSPVNSTDTQYF.

This clonotype appeared many times. The chain recombines TRBV28 with TRBJ2-5; the D gene is possibly TRBD1 (6 bases). Per germline, CDR1 MDHEN and CDR2 SYDVKM. The V gene lost 6 bases and the J gene lost 3 bases, with 11 bases spanning the gap. This CDR3 spans 13 amino acids. The CDR3 sequence: CASRQGIKETQYF. CDR3 in DNA: TGTGCCAGCAGGCAGGGGATAAAAGAGACCCAGTACTTC.

The V gene is TRBV7-2, the J gene TRBJ1-6, with D tentatively TRBD1 (5 bases). From germline, CDR1 is SGHTA and CDR2 FQGNSA. Trimming shortened V by 5 bases and J by 4 bases, and 15 bases separated the two germline ends. The CDR3 is made up of 16 amino acids. The CDR3, as DNA: TGTGCCAGCAGCCCCCGGGGGGACGCATATAATTCACCCCTCCACTTT. Translating gives CASSPRGDAYNSPLHF.